This T cell receptor beta chain was recovered during a study of metastatic and nonmetastatic thyroid tumors. Turning to the study itself: Where malignant and benign thyroid patients were concerned, repertoires were compared across blood and tumor or nodule tissue.

Among the patients, none had received any treatment before thyroid surgery. This clone was detected ten times or more. Per the authors' pipeline: The study took CDR3 differences across clinicopathological groups and made a distant-metastasis classifier for papillary thyroid cancer from them. TCRdb re-clonotyped the PCR reads through MiXCR. These V and J calls are TCRdb output, not the study's own analysis. The sample gives 18,000 or so clones, 21% of which show up once; about a sixth is in the top ten. Germline V gene data show CDR1 as MNHNS and CDR2 as SASEGT. The germline V and J ends were trimmed by 0 bases and 2 bases, with 8 bases remaining between them. CDR3 length: 14 residues.

The genes are TRBV6-1 and TRBJ2-7; D is perhaps TRBD1 or TRBD2 (5 bases each). The sequencing input was tumor tissue. The sequence was collected from a female donor with papillary thyroid cancer or a benign thyroid nodule (not recorded which). Some clones in this sample may be carry-over from other donors' samples. The DNA of the CDR3 is TGTGCCAGCAGTGAAGCCGTGGGACCCTACGAGCAGTACTTC. Its translation: CASSEAVGPYEQYF.